This is a list of T cell receptor beta chains from one sample in a study of T cell responses to AZD1222 COVID-19 vaccine. Profiled with immunoSEQ multiplex PCR; TCRdb holds only in-frame clones, not every one. Among more than 150,000 clones listed, approximately 90% were seen once. Sample: peripheral blood, taken after recovery from COVID-19. The receptors shown here come from an adult who had recovered from COVID-19. Both conserved end residues are part of each CDR3. Each record gives: CDR3 protein, CDR3 DNA, J gene, V gene, D gene, clone size. A D gene is named only where the DNA matches it firmly. Clone sizes are given selectively: once, few, many, or a class where the clone is expanded.

CDR3 protein: CASTTTGAPDTQYF; CDR3 DNA: TGTGCCAGTACCACAACAGGTGCCCCAGATACGCAGTATTTT; J gene: TRBJ2-3; V gene: TRBV19; D gene: NA; clone size: NA
CDR3 protein: CASGTSGYNEQFF; CDR3 DNA: TGTGCCAGCGGGACTAGCGGTTACAATGAGCAGTTCTTC; J gene: TRBJ2-1; V gene: TRBV12-3/TRBV12-4; D gene: TRBD2; clone size: NA
CDR3 protein: CSVAGSGNTIYF; CDR3 DNA: TGCAGCGTTGCTGGATCTGGAAACACCATATATTTT; J gene: TRBJ1-3; V gene: TRBV29-1; D gene: NA; clone size: NA
CDR3 protein: CASSMGQGAYNSPLHF; CDR3 DNA: TGTGCCAGCAGCATGGGACAGGGCGCCTATAATTCACCCCTCCACTTT; J gene: TRBJ1-6; V gene: TRBV5-4; D gene: TRBD1; clone size: NA
CDR3 protein: CAISTGTAVQETQYF; CDR3 DNA: TGTGCCATCAGCACCGGGACAGCAGTCCAAGAGACCCAGTACTTC; J gene: TRBJ2-5; V gene: TRBV10-3; D gene: TRBD1; clone size: once
CDR3 protein: CASSLVGTGEAFF; CDR3 DNA: TGCGCCAGCAGCTTGGTCGGGACAGGCGAAGCTTTCTTT; J gene: TRBJ1-1; V gene: TRBV5-1; D gene: TRBD1; clone size: NA
CDR3 protein: CASSQGAGGTDTQYF; CDR3 DNA: TGTGCCAGCAGCCAAGGAGCGGGGGGCACAGATACGCAGTATTTT; J gene: TRBJ2-3; V gene: TRBV3-1/TRBV3-2; D gene: TRBD2; clone size: NA
CDR3 protein: CSVEVADNTGELFF; CDR3 DNA: TGCAGCGTTGAAGTCGCCGATAACACCGGGGAGCTGTTTTTT; J gene: TRBJ2-2; V gene: TRBV29-1; D gene: NA; clone size: once
CDR3 protein: CASSFDPGQGLRGYTF; CDR3 DNA: TGCGCCAGCAGCTTTGATCCGGGACAGGGGCTGCGAGGCTACACCTTC; J gene: TRBJ1-2; V gene: TRBV5-1; D gene: TRBD1; clone size: NA
CDR3 protein: CASSKNGDRRNEKLFF; CDR3 DNA: TGTGCCAGCAGCAAAAACGGGGACAGGCGGAATGAAAAACTGTTTTTT; J gene: TRBJ1-4; V gene: TRBV21-1; D gene: NA; clone size: NA
CDR3 protein: CASSLSLLAGGHSYNEQFF; CDR3 DNA: TGTGCCAGCAGCTTGTCCCTCCTAGCGGGGGGGCACTCCTACAATGAGCAGTTCTTC; J gene: TRBJ2-1; V gene: TRBV5-5; D gene: TRBD2; clone size: NA
CDR3 protein: CASIPWSANTEAFF; CDR3 DNA: TGTGCCAGCATCCCTTGGAGTGCCAACACTGAAGCTTTCTTT; J gene: TRBJ1-1; V gene: TRBV28; D gene: NA; clone size: NA
CDR3 protein: CASSQSYEQYF; CDR3 DNA: TGTGCCAGCAGCCAATCATACGAGCAGTACTTC; J gene: TRBJ2-7; V gene: TRBV3-1/TRBV3-2; D gene: NA; clone size: NA
CDR3 protein: CASSLEGQGTYGYTF; CDR3 DNA: TGTGCCAGCAGCTTAGAAGGACAGGGAACCTATGGCTACACCTTC; J gene: TRBJ1-2; V gene: TRBV7-6; D gene: TRBD1; clone size: few
CDR3 protein: CASSLLVRDEQFF; CDR3 DNA: TGTGCCAGCAGTTTGCTAGTTAGAGATGAGCAGTTCTTC; J gene: TRBJ2-1; V gene: TRBV27; D gene: NA; clone size: NA
CDR3 protein: CASRDSGANVLTF; CDR3 DNA: TGTGCCAGCCGGGACTCTGGGGCCAACGTCCTGACTTTC; J gene: TRBJ2-6; V gene: TRBV27; D gene: NA; clone size: NA
CDR3 protein: CASSLSLLAEQDTEAFF; CDR3 DNA: TGTGCCAGCAGCTTAAGTCTGCTGGCAGAGCAGGACACTGAAGCTTTCTTT; J gene: TRBJ1-1; V gene: TRBV7-2; D gene: NA; clone size: NA
CDR3 protein: CASSLGGLYGYTF; CDR3 DNA: TGTGCCAGCAGTTTGGGGGGTCTGTATGGCTACACCTTC; J gene: TRBJ1-2; V gene: TRBV6-5; D gene: NA; clone size: NA